This is a list of T cell receptor beta chains from one sample in a study of memory CD4+ T cells and cytomegalovirus serostatus. Libraries were prepared by immunoSEQ multiplex PCR; TCRdb keeps only in-frame clonotypes and omits some of them. The sample includes approximately 52,000 clones, 60% to 80% seen only once; the top ten take 0.77%. The material sequenced was memory CD4+ T cells from blood. These receptors originate from an adult in good health and CMV-seronegative. CDR3s include the opening cysteine and the closing phenylalanine or tryptophan. D genes are given only for firm matches. Clone size is not always given. Where it is, it says once, few, many or a class for expanded clones.

.	TRBV21-1	TRBJ1-4	.	TGTGCCAGCAGCAAAGCACAGGATTTGAGATTTACAACTAATGAAAAACTGTTTTTT	CASSKAQDLRFTTNEKLFF
.	TRBV4-3	TRBJ2-3	.	TGCGCCAGCAGCCAAGGCGCAGGGTCGGGGGAGGCGGATACGCAGTATTTT	CASSQGAGSGEADTQYF
.	TRBV5-4	TRBJ2-2	TRBD2	TGTGCCAGCAGCGTTGCGGGGGGGCGAGTCGGGGAGCTGTTTTTT	CASSVAGGRVGELFF
.	TRBV29-1	TRBJ1-2	.	TGCAGCGCATTGGGAAGTGGCTACACCTTC	CSALGSGYTF
.	TRBV9	TRBJ1-6	.	TGTGCCAGCAGCCCCCGACAGAATTCACCCCTCCACTTT	CASSPRQNSPLHF
.	TRBV6-1	TRBJ1-6	.	TGTGCCACAGCGGAGGGGGGGGGTTCACCCCTCCACTTT	CATAEGGGSPLHF
few	TRBV6-1	TRBJ1-6	.	TGTGCCAGCAGTGAGTTGGGGAATTCACCCCTCCACTTT	CASSELGNSPLHF
once	TRBV7-3	TRBJ2-2	.	TGTGCCAGCAGCCCGTTACACAGAAGTGGCGGGGAGCTGTTTTTT	CASSPLHRSGGELFF
.	TRBV5-5	TRBJ1-2	.	TGTGCCAGCCGCCGGGACACAGCTAACTATGGCTACACCTTC	CASRRDTANYGYTF
.	TRBV5-1	TRBJ2-3	.	TGCGCCAGCAGCTTGTCCTCCGCCACAGATACGCAGTATTTT	CASSLSSATDTQYF
once	TRBV5-4	TRBJ1-1	.	TGTGCCAGCAGCTTGGATTGGGACACTGAAGCTTTCTTT	CASSLDWDTEAFF
.	TRBV5-1	TRBJ1-2	TRBD1	TGCGCCAGCAGCTCGGGGGGGACAGGAAGCTATGGCTACACCTTC	CASSSGGTGSYGYTF
.	TRBV6-1	TRBJ1-2	.	TGTGCCAGCAGTGGGTCAGGGAGTGGCTACACCTTC	CASSGSGSGYTF
.	TRBV18	TRBJ1-2	TRBD1	TGTGCCAGCTCCCAGGGGGCCGAGGGCGCGAATGGCTACACCTTC	CASSQGAEGANGYTF
few	TRBV30	TRBJ2-6	.	TGTGCCTGGAACTGGGGCAGGGTTCTTGGGGCCAACGTCCTGACTTTC	CAWNWGRVLGANVLTF
.	TRBV11-2	TRBJ1-6	.	TGTGCCAGCAGCTTAGATTCAGGGGTTCAGAATTCACCCCTCCACTTT	CASSLDSGVQNSPLHF
.	TRBV30	TRBJ1-5	TRBD1	TGTGCCTGGAGTGCACTTACAGGGGGTCCCAACGCGAGGAATCAGCCCCAGCATTTT	CAWSALTGGPNARNQPQHF
.	TRBV19	TRBJ2-3	.	TGTGCCAGTAGTGGCATACAACTACCACCGACAGATACGCAGTATTTT	CASSGIQLPPTDTQYF
.	TRBV4-3	TRBJ1-1	.	TGCGCCAGCAGCCAGGGCCTTGCACAGGGGAACACTGAAGCTTTCTTT	CASSQGLAQGNTEAFF
.	TRBV28	TRBJ1-2	.	TGTGCCAGCAGTTTAAAGCCACTCAACCGTGGCTACACCTTC	CASSLKPLNRGYTF
.	TRBV6-5	TRBJ2-7	.	TGTGCCAGCAGCCGCATAGGGCGGGACTACGAGCAGTACTTC	CASSRIGRDYEQYF
.	TRBV5-1	TRBJ2-3	.	TGCGCCAGCAGGAAGGGCAGGGACACAGATACGCAGTATTTT	CASRKGRDTDTQYF
.	TRBV15	TRBJ2-5	TRBD2	TGTGCCACCAGCGGACTAGCGGGGGACCAAGAGACCCAGTACTTC	CATSGLAGDQETQYF
.	TRBV11-2	TRBJ2-7	.	TGTGCCAGCAGCTTAAACAGGGCGTACTACGAGCAGTACTTC	CASSLNRAYYEQYF
.	TRBV10-3	TRBJ1-1	.	TGTGCCATCAGTGATCGGCTTCCGAACACTGAAGCTTTCTTT	CAISDRLPNTEAFF
.	TRBV21-1	TRBJ2-4	.	TGTGCCAGCAGCGAGGGCAGAAAAACCATAGCCAAAAACATTCAGTACTTC	CASSEGRKTIAKNIQYF
.	TRBV9	TRBJ2-2	.	TGTGCCAGCAGCGTCACTGGAAACACCGGGGAGCTGTTTTTT	CASSVTGNTGELFF
.	TRBV7-2	TRBJ1-1	TRBD1	TGTGCCAGCAGCGCCTCAGACAGGGGGCGGCTAACTGAAGCTTTCTTT	CASSASDRGRLTEAFF